The subject of this entry is one TCR beta chain. Its specificity is unknown. TCRdb's copy holds only in-frame clones and misses some; the assay was immunoSEQ multiplex PCR. Of 90,000 to 100,000 clones detected, 80% to 90% appear once; the ten largest clones hold 0.82%. These data are taken from a study of OX40 agonist ivuxolimab in advanced cancers. About the research overall: Intravenous ivuxolimab at 0.01 to 10 mg/kg was given to patients every 2 weeks. Mean age 60 years, range 23 to 79; around 80% male. Study results and limitations: Among the lowest peripheral clonal expansion occurred in 0.1-3.0 mg/kg partial responders. With doses of 0.1 to 3.0 mg/kg, CD4+ and CD8+ blood T cells had undergone clonal expansion by week 6.

CDR1 and CDR2 from the germline V gene are SGHRS and YFSETQ. The CDR3 consists of 16 residues. Trimming removed 3 bases from V and 7 bases from J; junction bases left unmatched: 11. The receptor was derived from an adult with an advanced solid tumor such as melanoma, head and neck, liver or kidney cancer. The chain uses TRBV5-1 and TRBJ2-1; TRBD2 agrees at 9 bases. Source: CD4+ or CD8+ T cells sorted from blood, taken in a trial of the OX40 agonist ivuxolimab. The CDR3 loop reads CASSWASGKLLNEQFF. The CDR3 DNA reads TGCGCCAGCAGCTGGGCTAGCGGGAAGCTTTTGAATGAGCAGTTCTTC.